The present TCR beta chain was sequenced within a study of blood T cell repertoires in COVID-19. Study-wide context: Material from acute and convalescent COVID-19 was sourced from the United States, Italy and Spain. PBMCs, B-cell-depleted T cells, or T cells were the source of the cDNA or gDNA that made up the material.

In the study's own analysis: Amplification of reference gene primers was used by the study to estimate nucleated cell counts. Clones were read by immunoSEQ multiplex PCR, and TCRdb kept only the in-frame ones, dropping some. D and trimming come from the DNA, and the V and J calls and clone size come from that table. The sample has 170,000 or so clones; around 87% are singletons. Germline V CDR1 and CDR2: SNHLY, FYNNEI. Trimming took 6 bases from V and 7 from J, leaving 25 bases between them. The CDR3 has 16 residues. Sequenced input: peripheral blood. The sequence was collected from a man aged 35 to 55 with active or convalescent COVID-19. The V and J genes are TRBV2 and TRBJ2-7; the D gene is possibly TRBD2 (6 bases). The CDR3: CASRTYRDSPQGEQYF. In DNA form, the CDR3 reads TGTGCCAGCAGGACATACCGGGACTCCCCGCAAGGGGAGCAGTACTTC.